The T cell receptor (beta chain) under discussion was sequenced for a study of CD8 T cells in ankylosing spondylitis (dated by TCRdb to 2016 to 2017). Broadly, across the study: To find TCR variants linked to disease, the study profiled T cell receptor beta repertoires in ankylosing spondylitis patients and healthy donors. In total, the full study cohort was made up of about 110 healthy donors and about two dozen ankylosing spondylitis patients. Samples of peripheral blood were taken, and for ankylosing spondylitis patients, synovial fluid was collected as well. Broad study findings and their caveats: Some motif variants had previously been reported in the synovial fluid and blood of reactive arthritis patients, which suggests shared mechanisms of disease initiation. A CD8+ phenotype was shown by the disease-linked clones, which were found at relatively low frequencies in peripheral blood. Blood from ankylosing spondylitis patients appeared to be characterized by a TCR beta motif made up of several highly homologous amino acid variants. The disease-linked clones were reported to be significantly enriched in matched synovial fluid samples from ankylosing spondylitis patients.

CDR1 and CDR2 are drawn from the germline V gene: SGHRS, YFSETQ. Trimming removed 3 bases from V and 2 bases from J; the gene matches leave 3 bases unexplained. Spanning cysteine to phenylalanine, the CDR3 consists of 14 amino acids. Solely the CDR3 DNA is kept, with 42 bases framed from the first base. To note about this clonotype: This receptor's antigen is unknown. No quality values exist for individual bases; no much larger clone is one base distant.

The sequencer listed for this sample is Illumina HiSeq 2500. Quantitative 5'-RACE with molecular barcodes was used to prepare TCR beta libraries. Regarding the original processing steps: A new computational method based on a probabilistic model of VDJ rearrangement was used to identify disease-linked TCR variants. The raw public data were reprocessed by TCRdb itself: fastp quality trimming at Q25, MiXCR clonotype calling, in-frame beta chains only. Duplicate CDR3 protein sequences are folded into a single record with the most common DNA and genes. The V and J calls reflect TCRdb's pipeline rather than the authors' work. This sample has about 420,000 distinct CDR3 sequences in its table, and approximately 20% of those were observed once. The leading ten clones occupy around 17% of the sample.

The receptor was isolated from a male donor with ankylosing spondylitis. The chain is encoded by TRBV5-1 joined to TRBJ2-7, and 9 bases in between align with TRBD1. The sequencing input was blood, either unsorted or a sorted T cell fraction (not recorded which). The CDR3 sequence is CASSSTGGPYEQYF. The nucleotide sequence reads TGCGCCAGCAGCTCGACAGGGGGTCCCTACGAGCAGTACTTC.